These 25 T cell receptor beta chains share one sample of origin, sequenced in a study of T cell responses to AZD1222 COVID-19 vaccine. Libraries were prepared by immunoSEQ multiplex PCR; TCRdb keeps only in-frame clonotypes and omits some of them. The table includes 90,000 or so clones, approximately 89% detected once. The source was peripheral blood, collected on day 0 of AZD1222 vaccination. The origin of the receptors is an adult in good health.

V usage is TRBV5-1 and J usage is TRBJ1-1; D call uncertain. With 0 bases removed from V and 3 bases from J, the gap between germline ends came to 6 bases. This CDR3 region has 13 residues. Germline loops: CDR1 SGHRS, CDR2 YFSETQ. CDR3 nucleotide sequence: TGCGCCAGCAGCTTGGTTGGGGACACTGAAGCTTTCTTT. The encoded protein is CASSLVGDTEAFF.

CDR3 coding DNA: TGTGCCAGCAGTTTAGGGACAGGGGTGGATCAGCCCCAGCATTTT. This gives the protein CASSLGTGVDQPQHF. The V gene is TRBV28, the J gene TRBJ1-5, with 10 positions matching TRBD1. The CDR3 runs 15 residues. Trimming took 2 bases from V and 5 from J; bases not matched to a gene: 3. CDR1 and CDR2 (germline): MDHEN, SYDVKM.

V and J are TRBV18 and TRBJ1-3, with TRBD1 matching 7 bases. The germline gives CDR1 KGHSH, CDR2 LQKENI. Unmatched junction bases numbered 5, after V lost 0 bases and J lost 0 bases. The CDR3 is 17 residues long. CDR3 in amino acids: CASSPPTGAPSGNTIYF. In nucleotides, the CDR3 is TGTGCCAGCTCACCACCTACAGGGGCCCCCTCTGGAAACACCATATATTTT.

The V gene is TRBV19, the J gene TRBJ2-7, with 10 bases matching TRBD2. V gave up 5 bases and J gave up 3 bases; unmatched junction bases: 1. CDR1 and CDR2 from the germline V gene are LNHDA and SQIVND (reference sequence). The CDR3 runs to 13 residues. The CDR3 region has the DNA TGTGCCAGTAGTGCTAGCGGGGGCTACGAGCAGTACTTC. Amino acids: CASSASGGYEQYF.

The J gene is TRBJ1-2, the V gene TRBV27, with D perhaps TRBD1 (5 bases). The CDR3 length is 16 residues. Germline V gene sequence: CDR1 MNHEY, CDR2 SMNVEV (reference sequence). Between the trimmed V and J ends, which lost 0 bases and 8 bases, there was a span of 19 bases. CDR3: CASSLSLTADLGGYTF. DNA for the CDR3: TGTGCCAGCAGTTTATCGTTGACAGCCGACTTGGGAGGCTACACCTTC.

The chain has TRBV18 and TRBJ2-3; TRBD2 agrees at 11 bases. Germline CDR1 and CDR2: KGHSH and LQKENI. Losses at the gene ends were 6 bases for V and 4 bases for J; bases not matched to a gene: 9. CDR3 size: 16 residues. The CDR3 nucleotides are TGTGCCAGCTCCCCAACTAGCGGGAGAGGTTCAGATACGCAGTATTTT. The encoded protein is CASSPTSGRGSDTQYF.

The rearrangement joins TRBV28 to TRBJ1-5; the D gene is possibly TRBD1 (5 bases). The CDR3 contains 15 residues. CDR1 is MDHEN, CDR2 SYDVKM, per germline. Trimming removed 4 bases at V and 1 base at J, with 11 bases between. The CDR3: CASSSYRDSNQPQHF. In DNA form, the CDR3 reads TGTGCCAGCAGTTCATACCGGGACAGCAATCAGCCCCAGCATTTT.

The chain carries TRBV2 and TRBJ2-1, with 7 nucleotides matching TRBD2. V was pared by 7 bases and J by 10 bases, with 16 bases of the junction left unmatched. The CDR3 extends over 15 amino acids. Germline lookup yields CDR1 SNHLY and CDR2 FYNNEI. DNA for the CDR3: TGTGCCAGCAATCTAGTCGGCGGGAGCTCCAGGGAGCAGTTCTTC. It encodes CASNLVGGSSREQFF.

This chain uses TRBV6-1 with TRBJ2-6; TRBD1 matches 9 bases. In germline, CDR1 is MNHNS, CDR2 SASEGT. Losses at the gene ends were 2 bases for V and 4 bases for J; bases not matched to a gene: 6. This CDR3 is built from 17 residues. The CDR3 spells CASSERLGTGGANVLTF. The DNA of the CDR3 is TGTGCCAGCAGTGAACGTTTAGGGACAGGGGGGGCCAACGTCCTGACTTTC.

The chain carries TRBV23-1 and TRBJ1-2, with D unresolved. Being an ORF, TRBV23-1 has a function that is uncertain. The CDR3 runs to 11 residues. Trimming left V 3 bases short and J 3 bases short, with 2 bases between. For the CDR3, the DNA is TGCGCCAGCAGTCACCACTATGGCTACACCTTC. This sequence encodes CASSHHYGYTF.

The DNA for the CDR3 is TGTGCCAGCAGCTTGACAGGGAGATCAGCCCAGCATTTT. It codes for CASSLTGRSAQHF. This sequence joins TRBV5-5 and TRBJ1-5; tentative D call: TRBD1 (6 bases). Trimming removed 1 base at V and 11 bases at J, with 13 bases between. Looked up from germline, CDR1 is SGHKS and CDR2 is YYEKEE (reference sequence). This CDR3 has 13 amino acids.

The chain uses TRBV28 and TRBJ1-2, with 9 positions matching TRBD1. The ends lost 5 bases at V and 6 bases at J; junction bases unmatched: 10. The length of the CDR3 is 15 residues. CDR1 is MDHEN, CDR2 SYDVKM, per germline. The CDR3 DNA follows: TGTGCCAGCAGTGACCCCCGGACAGGGGAGCATGGCTACACCTTC. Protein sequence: CASSDPRTGEHGYTF.

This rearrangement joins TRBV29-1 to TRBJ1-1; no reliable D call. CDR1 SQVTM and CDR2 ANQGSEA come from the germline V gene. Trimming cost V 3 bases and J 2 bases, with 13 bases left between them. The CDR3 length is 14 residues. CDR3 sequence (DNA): TGCAGCGTTGACCCCGGTGGGGTAAACACTGAAGCTTTCTTT. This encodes CSVDPGGVNTEAFF.

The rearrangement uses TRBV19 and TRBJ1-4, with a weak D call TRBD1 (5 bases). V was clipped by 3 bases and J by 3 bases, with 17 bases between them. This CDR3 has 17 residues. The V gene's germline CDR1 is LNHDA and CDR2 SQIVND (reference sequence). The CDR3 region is CASSIRLGAPPNEKLFF. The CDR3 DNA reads TGTGCCAGTAGTATCCGCCTAGGGGCGCCGCCTAATGAAAAACTGTTTTTT. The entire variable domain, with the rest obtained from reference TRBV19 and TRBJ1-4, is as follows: DGGITQSPKYLFRKEGQNVTLSCEQNLNHDAMYWYRQDPGQGLRLIYYSQIVNDFQKGDIAEGYSVSREKKESFPLTVTSAQKNPTAFYLCASSIRLGAPPNEKLFFGSGTQLSVL.

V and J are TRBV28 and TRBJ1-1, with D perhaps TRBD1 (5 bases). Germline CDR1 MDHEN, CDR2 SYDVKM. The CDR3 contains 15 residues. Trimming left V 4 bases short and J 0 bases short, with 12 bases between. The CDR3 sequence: CASSSPGAVNTEAFF. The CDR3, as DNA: TGTGCCAGCAGTTCCCCCGGGGCCGTGAACACTGAAGCTTTCTTT.

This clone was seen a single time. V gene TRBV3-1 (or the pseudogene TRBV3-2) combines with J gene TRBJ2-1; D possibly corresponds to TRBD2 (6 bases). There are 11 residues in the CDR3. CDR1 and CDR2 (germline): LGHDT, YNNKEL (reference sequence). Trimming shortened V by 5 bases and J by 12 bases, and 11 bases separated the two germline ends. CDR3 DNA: TGTGCCAGCAGCTCTACTAGCACGCAGTTCTTC. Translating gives CASSSTSTQFF.

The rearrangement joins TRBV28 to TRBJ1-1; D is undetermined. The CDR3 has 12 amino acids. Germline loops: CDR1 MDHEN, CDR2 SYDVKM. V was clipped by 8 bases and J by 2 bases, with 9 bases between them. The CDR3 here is CASDDGNTEAFF. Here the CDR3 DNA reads TGTGCCAGCGACGACGGTAACACTGAAGCTTTCTTT.

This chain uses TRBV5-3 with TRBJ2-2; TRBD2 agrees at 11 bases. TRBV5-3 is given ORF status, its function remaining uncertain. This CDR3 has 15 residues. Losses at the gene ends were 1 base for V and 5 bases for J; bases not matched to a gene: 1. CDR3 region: CARSLTSGRTGELFF. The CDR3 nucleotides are TGTGCCAGAAGCTTGACTAGCGGGAGAACCGGGGAGCTGTTTTTT.

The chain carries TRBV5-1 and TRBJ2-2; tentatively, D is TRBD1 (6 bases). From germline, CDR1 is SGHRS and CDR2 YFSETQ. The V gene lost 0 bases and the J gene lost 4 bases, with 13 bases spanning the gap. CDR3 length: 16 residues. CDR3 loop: CASSLGPMTGTGELFF. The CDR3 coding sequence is TGCGCCAGCAGCTTGGGACCCATGACAGGCACCGGGGAGCTGTTTTTT.

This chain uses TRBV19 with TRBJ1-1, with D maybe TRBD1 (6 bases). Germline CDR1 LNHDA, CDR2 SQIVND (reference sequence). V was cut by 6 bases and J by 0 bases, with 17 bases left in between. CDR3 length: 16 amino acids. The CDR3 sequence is CASRGDFRGLNTEAFF. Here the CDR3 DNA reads TGTGCCAGTAGGGGAGACTTCAGGGGATTGAACACTGAAGCTTTCTTT.

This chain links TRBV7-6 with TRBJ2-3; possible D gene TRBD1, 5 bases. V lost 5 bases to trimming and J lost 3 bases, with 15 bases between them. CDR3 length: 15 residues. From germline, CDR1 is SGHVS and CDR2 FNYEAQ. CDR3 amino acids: CASSLIGQETDTQYF. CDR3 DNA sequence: TGTGCCAGCAGCCTGATAGGACAAGAAACAGATACGCAGTATTTT.

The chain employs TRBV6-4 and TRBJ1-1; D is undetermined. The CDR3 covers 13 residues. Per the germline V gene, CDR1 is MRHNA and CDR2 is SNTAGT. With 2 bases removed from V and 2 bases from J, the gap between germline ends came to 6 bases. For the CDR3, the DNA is TGTGCCAGCAGTGACGGTGACAACACTGAAGCTTTCTTT. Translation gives CASSDGDNTEAFF.

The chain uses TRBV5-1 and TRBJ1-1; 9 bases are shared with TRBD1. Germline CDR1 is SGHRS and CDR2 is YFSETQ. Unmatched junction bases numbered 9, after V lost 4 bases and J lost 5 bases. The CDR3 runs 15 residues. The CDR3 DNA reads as TGCGCCAGCAGCCATAAGGACAGGGGAGTAACTGAAGCTTTCTTT. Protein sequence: CASSHKDRGVTEAFF. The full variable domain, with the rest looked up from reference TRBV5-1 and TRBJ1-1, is KAGVTQTPRYLIKTRGQQVTLSCSPISGHRSVSWYQQTPGQGLQFLFEYFSETQRNKGNFPGRFSGRQFSNSRSEMNVSTLELGDSALYLCASSHKDRGVTEAFFGQGTRLTVV.

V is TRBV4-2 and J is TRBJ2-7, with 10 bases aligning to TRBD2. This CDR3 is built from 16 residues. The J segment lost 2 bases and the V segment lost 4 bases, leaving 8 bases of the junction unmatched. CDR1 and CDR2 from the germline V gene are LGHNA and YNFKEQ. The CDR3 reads CASSRALAGGPYEQYF. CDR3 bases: TGTGCCAGCAGCCGGGCTTTAGCGGGAGGCCCCTACGAGCAGTACTTC.

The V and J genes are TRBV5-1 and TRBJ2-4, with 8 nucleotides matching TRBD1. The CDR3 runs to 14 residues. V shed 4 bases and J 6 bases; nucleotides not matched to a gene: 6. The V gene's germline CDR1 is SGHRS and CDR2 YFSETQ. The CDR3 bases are TGCGCCAGCAGCACCGACAGGGGTGGAAACATTCAGTACTTC. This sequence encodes CASSTDRGGNIQYF.